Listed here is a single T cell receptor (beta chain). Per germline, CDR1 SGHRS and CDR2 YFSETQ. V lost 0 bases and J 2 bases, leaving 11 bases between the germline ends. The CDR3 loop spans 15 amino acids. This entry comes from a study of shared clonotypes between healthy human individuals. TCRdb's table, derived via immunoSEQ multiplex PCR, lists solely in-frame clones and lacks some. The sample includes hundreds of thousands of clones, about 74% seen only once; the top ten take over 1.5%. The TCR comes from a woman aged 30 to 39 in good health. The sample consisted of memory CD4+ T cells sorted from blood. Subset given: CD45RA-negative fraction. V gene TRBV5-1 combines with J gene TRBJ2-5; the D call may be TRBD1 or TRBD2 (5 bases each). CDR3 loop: CASSLAGTRQETQYF. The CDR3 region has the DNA TGCGCCAGCAGCTTGGCCGGGACGCGTCAAGAGACCCAGTACTTC.